Described below is a single T cell receptor beta chain sequence and its context. Its antigen target is currently unknown. Base quality data are lacking; no much larger clone is found one base away. This entry comes from a study of T-cell memory formation after mild COVID-19 (dated by TCRdb to the early 2020s). Regarding the research as a whole: TCR sequence clusters from the two donors were found to be largely donor specific. Two young, previously healthy adult volunteers made up the cohort, one male and one female. In a couple of donors, T-cell clones that expanded and contracted after mild COVID-19 were tracked by sequencing TCRalpha and TCRbeta repertoires over time. What the authors observed across the whole study: Clones that contracted from day 15 to 85 showed balanced CD4/CD8 phenotypes, whereas a second wave of clones that expanded from day 15 to 37 leaned towards CD4+. The detection of some responding clones in pre-infection memory suggests that pre-existing cross-reactive memory T cells joined the SARS-CoV-2 response. The study included only a couple of mild cases, and larger cohorts that include severe cases with pre-infection samples were judged to be necessary. Contracting CD4+ clones appeared mostly in the CM and EM memory subsets, whereas CD8+ clones were enriched in EMRA. Whether the second-wave clones peaking on day 37 were SARS-CoV-2 specific was not confirmed.

Ficoll-Paque density gradient centrifugation was used to isolate PBMCs. Reads for this sample came from an Illumina NovaSeq 6000. Using 5'RACE with constant-segment primers, TCRalpha and TCRbeta cDNA libraries were constructed, with sample barcodes and unique molecular identifiers added in the process. Trizol reagent was used to extract RNA from every sample. Library amplification was performed in two PCR steps, and a second sample barcode and Illumina TruSeq adapters were introduced in the second step. Sequencing of libraries was performed on an Illumina NovaSeq with 2 x 150 bp paired-end reads. On the study's bioinformatics: With migec v1.2.7, reads were demultiplexed and then collapsed into UMI-guided consensus sequences. Using mixcr v2.1.11, UMI consensuses were aligned to TRA and TRB V and J templates and then assembled into clonotypes. A clonotype was counted as expanded or contracted only when both edgeR and NoisET called the clonotype significant, with the noise models trained on biological replicates. For edgeR calls, a false discovery rate-adjusted p below 0.01 and a log2 fold-change threshold of 1 were applied. As an exploratory analysis of dynamics, max-normalized trajectories of the 1000 most abundant clonotypes were examined by PCA with hierarchical clustering. The CD4 or CD8 phenotype of responding clones was assigned using the separately sequenced CD4+ and CD8+ repertoires. The public reads were quality trimmed at Q25 with fastp and then assembled into clones with MiXCR by TCRdb, keeping productive beta chains. Rows merge per CDR3 protein into single entries with the most common DNA and genes. The V and J calls and clone size come from TCRdb's table, not from the authors' own analysis. The sample table lists 300,000 to 400,000 distinct CDR3 sequences, approximately 29% of them with a count of one. The ten largest clones take up roughly 14% of the sample.

The sample taken for sequencing was PBMCs or a T cell subset sorted from them (not recorded which). This receptor was identified in an adult woman who had mild COVID-19 (a few samples of this study predate the infection). The sample titles of this study are shuffled in the database, so cell type and time point are left out; the donor was told from shared clones.

At the DNA level, the sequence is TGTGCCAGCAGCTTAGCCAGGGCCTTAAATCAGCCCCAGCATTTT. It encodes CASSLARALNQPQHF. Recombination connected TRBV7-2 to TRBJ1-5; TRBD1 is possibly the D segment (5 matching bases). From its cysteine to its phenylalanine, the CDR3 spans 15 amino acids. The only DNA kept is the CDR3, 45 bases in frame from the first base. Trimming at the junction amounts to 0 bases on V and 4 bases on J, and the germline ends lie 10 bases apart. The germline V gene sets CDR1 to SGHTA and CDR2 to FQGNSA.